This T cell receptor beta chain was profiled in a study of shared clonotypes between healthy human individuals. Across the study: Per donor, three plates held CD4 naive cells, three held CD4 memory, two held CD8 naive and one held CD8 memory.

V lost 2 bases and J lost 7, with 9 bases in between. CDR1 KGHSH and CDR2 LQKENI come from the germline V gene. The length of the CDR3 is 13 residues. Donors included only healthy HIV-negative adults lacking recent acute infections or vaccinations. Using immunoSEQ multiplex PCR, the repertoire was profiled, and TCRdb retains in-frame clones only, with some absent. Among roughly 700,000 clones listed, less than 85% were seen once. This clone was detected only a few times. The receptor comes from a woman aged 25 to 45 in good health. Sequences were obtained from memory CD4+ T cells sorted from blood. Subset of the sample: CD45RA-negative fraction. The V and J genes are TRBV18 and TRBJ1-5; possibly TRBD1 for D (6 bases). The CDR3: CASSPGGWQPQHF. The DNA for the CDR3 is TGTGCCAGCTCACCAGGGGGCTGGCAGCCCCAGCATTTT.